This T cell receptor (beta chain) was sequenced for a study of T-cell reconstitution after alpha-beta-depleted transplantation in children. Trimming cost V 0 bases and J 1 base, with 15 bases left between them. Germline V lookup: CDR1 DFQATT, CDR2 SNEGSKA (reference sequence). This CDR3 comprises 16 residues. Library preparation (for TCRbeta) was performed with unique molecular identifiers. In TCRdb, the PCR reads were re-called with MiXCR into one record per CDR3 protein. This sample carries about 500,000 distinct CDR3 sequences, approximately 32% of them seen once, and the ten largest clones take 2.4%. This clonotype was recorded a few times.

This TCR derives from a human donor who donated a stem cell graft to a child with aplastic anemia. The genes are TRBV20-1 and TRBJ1-1; D gene unclear. This material consisted of PBMCs from the stem cell graft donor, taken from the stem cell graft. In DNA, the CDR3 is TGCAGTGCTAGAGATCGGCGGGAGTCCTCGAACACTGAAGCTTTCTTT. This sequence encodes CSARDRRESSNTEAFF.